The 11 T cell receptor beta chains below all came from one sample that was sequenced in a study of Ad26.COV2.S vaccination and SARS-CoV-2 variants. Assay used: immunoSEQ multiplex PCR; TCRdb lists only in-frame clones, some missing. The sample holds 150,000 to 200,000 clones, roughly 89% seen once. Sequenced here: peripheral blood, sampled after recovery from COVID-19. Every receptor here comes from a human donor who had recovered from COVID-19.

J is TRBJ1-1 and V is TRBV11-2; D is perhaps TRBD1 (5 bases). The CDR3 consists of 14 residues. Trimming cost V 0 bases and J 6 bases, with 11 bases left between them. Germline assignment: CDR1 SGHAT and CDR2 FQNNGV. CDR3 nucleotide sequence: TGTGCCAGCAGCTTAGAGGCAGGGCAGGCTGAAGCTTTCTTT. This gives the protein CASSLEAGQAEAFF.

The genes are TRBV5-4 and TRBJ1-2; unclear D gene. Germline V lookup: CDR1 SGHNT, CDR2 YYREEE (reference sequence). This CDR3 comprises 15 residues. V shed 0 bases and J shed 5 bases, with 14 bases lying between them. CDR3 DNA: TGTGCCAGCAGCTTGGAGCCCAGGCTCTCTTATGGCTACACCTTC. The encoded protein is CASSLEPRLSYGYTF.

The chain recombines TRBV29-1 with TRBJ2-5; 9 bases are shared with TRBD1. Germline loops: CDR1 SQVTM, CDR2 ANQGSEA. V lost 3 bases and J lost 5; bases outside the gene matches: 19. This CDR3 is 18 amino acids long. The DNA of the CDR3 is TGCAGCGTTGATGAACAGGGGGCCGGCGGAGGAAAAACGGAGACCCAGTACTTC. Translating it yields CSVDEQGAGGGKTETQYF.

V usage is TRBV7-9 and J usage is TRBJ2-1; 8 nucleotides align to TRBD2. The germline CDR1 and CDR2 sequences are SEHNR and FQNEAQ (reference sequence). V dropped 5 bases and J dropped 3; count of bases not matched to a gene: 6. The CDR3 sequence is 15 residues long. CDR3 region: CASSPLAGSYNEQFF. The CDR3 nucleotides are TGTGCCAGCAGCCCCTTAGCGGGAAGCTACAATGAGCAGTTCTTC. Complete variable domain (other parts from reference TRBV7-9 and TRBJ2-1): DTGVSQNPRHKITKRGQNVTFRCDPISEHNRLYWYRQTLGQGPEFLTYFQNEAQLEKSRLLSDRFSAERPKGSFSTLEIQRTEQGDSAMYLCASSPLAGSYNEQFFGPGTRLTVL.

The CDR3 is CASSFSYKAQETQYF. Here the CDR3 DNA reads TGTGCCAGCAGCTTTAGCTACAAAGCACAAGAGACCCAGTACTTC. J is TRBJ2-5 and V is TRBV9; D gene uncertain. The germline gives CDR1 SGDLS, CDR2 YYNGEE. Between the trimmed V and J ends, which lost 4 bases and 2 bases, there was a span of 15 bases. CDR3 length equals 15 residues.

This CDR3 is CASSPGQRAGELFF. CDR3 nucleotide sequence: TGTGCCAGCTCTCCGGGACAGAGGGCCGGGGAGCTGTTTTTT. This rearrangement joins TRBV18 to TRBJ2-2, with 7 bases aligning to TRBD1. CDR3 length equals 14 residues. The germline gives CDR1 KGHSH, CDR2 LQKENI. The V segment lost 6 bases and the J segment 6 bases; nucleotides outside the gene matches: 7. The whole variable domain, remainder taken from reference TRBV18 and TRBJ2-2, is NAGVMQNPRHLVRRRGQEARLRCSPMKGHSHVYWYRQLPEEGLKFMVYLQKENIIDESGMPKERFSAEFPKEGPSILRIQQVVRGDSAAYFCASSPGQRAGELFFGEGSRLTVL.

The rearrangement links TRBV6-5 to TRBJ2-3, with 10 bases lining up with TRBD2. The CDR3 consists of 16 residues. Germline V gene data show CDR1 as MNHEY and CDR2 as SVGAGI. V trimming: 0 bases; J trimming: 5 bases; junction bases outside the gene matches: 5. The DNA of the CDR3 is TGTGCCAGCAGTTACTCGGCTAGCGGGAGTGGAGATACGCAGTATTTT. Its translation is CASSYSASGSGDTQYF.

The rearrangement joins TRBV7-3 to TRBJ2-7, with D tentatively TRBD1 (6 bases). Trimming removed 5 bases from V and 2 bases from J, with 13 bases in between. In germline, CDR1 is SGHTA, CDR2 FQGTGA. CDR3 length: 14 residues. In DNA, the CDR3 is TGTGCCAGCAGCCCCCAAGGGGGTACCTACGAGCAGTACTTC. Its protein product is CASSPQGGTYEQYF. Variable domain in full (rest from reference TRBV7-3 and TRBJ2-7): GAGVSQTPSNKVTEKGKYVELRCDPISGHTALYWYRQSLGQGPEFLIYFQGTGAADDSGLPNDRFFAVRPEGSVSTLKIQRTERGDSAVYLCASSPQGGTYEQYFGPGTRLTVT.

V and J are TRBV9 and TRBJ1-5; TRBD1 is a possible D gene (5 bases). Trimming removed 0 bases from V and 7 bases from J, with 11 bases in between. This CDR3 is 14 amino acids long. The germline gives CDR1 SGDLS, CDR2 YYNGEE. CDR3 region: CASSVDGAFQPQHF. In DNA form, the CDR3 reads TGTGCCAGCAGCGTAGACGGGGCCTTCCAGCCCCAGCATTTT.

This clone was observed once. The CDR3 DNA sequence: TGTGCCAGCAGCCCAGGACAGGGGGCGTATGGCGGGAGCTTAGACGAGCAGTACTTC. It codes for CASSPGQGAYGGSLDEQYF. The gene calls are TRBV7-6 and TRBJ2-7; 11 positions match TRBD1. Germline V gene sequence: CDR1 SGHVS, CDR2 FNYEAQ. The trim removed 5 bases at V and 5 bases at J, leaving 20 bases unmatched. CDR3 length: 19 amino acids.

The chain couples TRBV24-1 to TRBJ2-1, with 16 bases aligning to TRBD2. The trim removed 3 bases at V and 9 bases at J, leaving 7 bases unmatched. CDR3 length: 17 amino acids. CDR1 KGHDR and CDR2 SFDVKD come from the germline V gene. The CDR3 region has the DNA TGTGCCACCAGTGATCACACGGGACTAGCGGGGGGGTCTGAGCAGTTCTTC. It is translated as CATSDHTGLAGGSEQFF.